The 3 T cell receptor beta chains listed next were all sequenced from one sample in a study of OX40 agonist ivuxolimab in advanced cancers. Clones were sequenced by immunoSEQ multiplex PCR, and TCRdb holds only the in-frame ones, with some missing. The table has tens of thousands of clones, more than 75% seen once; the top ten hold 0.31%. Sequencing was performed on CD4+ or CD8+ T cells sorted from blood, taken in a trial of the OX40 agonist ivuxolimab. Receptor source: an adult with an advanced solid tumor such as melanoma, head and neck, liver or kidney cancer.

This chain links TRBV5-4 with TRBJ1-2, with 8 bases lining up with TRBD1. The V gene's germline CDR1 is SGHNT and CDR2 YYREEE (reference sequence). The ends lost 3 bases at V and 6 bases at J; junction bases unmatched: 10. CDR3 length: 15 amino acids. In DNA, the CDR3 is TGTGCCAGCAGCTCCCCCACCCCGACAGGGGATGGCTACACCTTC. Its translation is CASSSPTPTGDGYTF.

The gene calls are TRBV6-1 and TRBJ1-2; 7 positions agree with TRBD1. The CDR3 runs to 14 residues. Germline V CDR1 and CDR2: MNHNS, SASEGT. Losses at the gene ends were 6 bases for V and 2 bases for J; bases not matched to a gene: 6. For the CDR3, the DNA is TGTGCCAGCAGCGCCCTGGGACAGAACTATGGCTACACCTTC. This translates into CASSALGQNYGYTF.

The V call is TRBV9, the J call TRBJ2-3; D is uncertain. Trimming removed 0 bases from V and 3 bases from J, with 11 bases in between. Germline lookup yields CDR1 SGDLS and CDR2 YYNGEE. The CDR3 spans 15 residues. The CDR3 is CASSVDGYLTDTQYF. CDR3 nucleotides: TGTGCCAGCAGCGTAGATGGCTACCTAACAGATACGCAGTATTTT.